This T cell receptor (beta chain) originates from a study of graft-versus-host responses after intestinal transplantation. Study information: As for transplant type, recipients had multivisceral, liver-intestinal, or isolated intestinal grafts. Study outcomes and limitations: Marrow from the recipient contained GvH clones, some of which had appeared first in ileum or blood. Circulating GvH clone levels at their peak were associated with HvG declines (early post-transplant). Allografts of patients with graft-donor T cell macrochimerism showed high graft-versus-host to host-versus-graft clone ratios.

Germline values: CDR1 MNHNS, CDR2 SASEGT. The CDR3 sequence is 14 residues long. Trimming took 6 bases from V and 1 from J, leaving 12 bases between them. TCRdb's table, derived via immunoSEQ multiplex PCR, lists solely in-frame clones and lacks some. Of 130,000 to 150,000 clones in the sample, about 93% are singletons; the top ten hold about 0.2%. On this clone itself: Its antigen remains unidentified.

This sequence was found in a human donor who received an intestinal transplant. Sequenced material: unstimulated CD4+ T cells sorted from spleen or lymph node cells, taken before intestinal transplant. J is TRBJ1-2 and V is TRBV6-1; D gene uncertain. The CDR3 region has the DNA TGTGCCAGCAGCGGAGCGTACTATAACTATGGCTACACCTTC. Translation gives CASSGAYYNYGYTF.